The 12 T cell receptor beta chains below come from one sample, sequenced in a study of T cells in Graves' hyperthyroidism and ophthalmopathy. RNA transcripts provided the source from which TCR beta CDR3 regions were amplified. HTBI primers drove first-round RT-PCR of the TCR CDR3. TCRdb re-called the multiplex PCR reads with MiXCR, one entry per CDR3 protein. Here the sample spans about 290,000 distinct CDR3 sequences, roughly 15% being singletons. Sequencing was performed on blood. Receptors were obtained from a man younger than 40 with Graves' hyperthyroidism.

CDR3 coding DNA: TGTGCCAGCAGCTTCGGTTGGGGTGGTTCTTACGAGCAGTACTTC. This translates into CASSFGWGGSYEQYF. The V and J genes are TRBV11-3 and TRBJ2-7, with no clear D. The ends were cut back, 3 bases at V and 4 bases at J, with 16 bases in the middle. Germline values: CDR1 SGHNT, CDR2 YENEEA. The CDR3 has 15 residues.

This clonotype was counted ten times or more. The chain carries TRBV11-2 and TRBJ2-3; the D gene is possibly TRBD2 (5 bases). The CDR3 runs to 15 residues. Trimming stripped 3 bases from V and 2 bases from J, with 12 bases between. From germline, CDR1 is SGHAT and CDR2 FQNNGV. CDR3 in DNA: TGTGCCAGCAGCTTCGGACGGGGAGACACAGATACGCAGTATTTT. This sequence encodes CASSFGRGDTDTQYF. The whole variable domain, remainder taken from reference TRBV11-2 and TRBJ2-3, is EAGVAQSPRYKIIEKRQSVAFWCNPISGHATLYWYQQILGQGPKLLIQFQNNGVVDDSQLPKDRFSAERLKGVDSTLKIQPAKLEDSAVYLCASSFGRGDTDTQYFGPGTRLTVL.

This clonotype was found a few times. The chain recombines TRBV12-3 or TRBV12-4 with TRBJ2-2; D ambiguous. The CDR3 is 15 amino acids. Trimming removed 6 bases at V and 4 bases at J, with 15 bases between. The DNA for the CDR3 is TGTGCCAGCAGCCGACGTCTGCGGAGCACCGGGGAGCTGTTTTTT. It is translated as CASSRRLRSTGELFF.

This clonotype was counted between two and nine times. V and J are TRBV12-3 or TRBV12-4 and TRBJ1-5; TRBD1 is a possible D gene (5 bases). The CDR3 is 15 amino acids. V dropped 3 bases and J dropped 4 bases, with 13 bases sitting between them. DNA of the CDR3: TGTGCCAGCAGTTTTTGGGGGGTAGGTAATCAGCCCCAGCATTTT. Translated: CASSFWGVGNQPQHF.

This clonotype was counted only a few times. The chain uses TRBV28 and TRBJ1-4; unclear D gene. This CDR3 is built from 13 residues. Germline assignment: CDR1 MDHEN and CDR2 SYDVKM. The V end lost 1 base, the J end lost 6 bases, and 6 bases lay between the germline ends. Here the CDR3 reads CASSLLEHEKLFF. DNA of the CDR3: TGTGCCAGCAGTTTATTGGAACATGAAAAACTGTTTTTT. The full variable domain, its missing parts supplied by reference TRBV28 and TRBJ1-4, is DVKVTQSSRYLVKRTGEKVFLECVQDMDHENMFWYRQDPGLGLRLIYFSYDVKMKEKGDIPEGYSVSREKKERFSLILESASTNQTSMYLCASSLLEHEKLFFGSGTQLSVL.

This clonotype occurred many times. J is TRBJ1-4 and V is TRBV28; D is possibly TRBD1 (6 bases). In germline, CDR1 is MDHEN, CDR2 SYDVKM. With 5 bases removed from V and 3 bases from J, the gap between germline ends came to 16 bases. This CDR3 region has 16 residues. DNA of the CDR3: TGTGCCAGCAGTCCTCTCGGGGGCGCGTCTAATGAAAAACTGTTTTTT. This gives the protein CASSPLGGASNEKLFF.

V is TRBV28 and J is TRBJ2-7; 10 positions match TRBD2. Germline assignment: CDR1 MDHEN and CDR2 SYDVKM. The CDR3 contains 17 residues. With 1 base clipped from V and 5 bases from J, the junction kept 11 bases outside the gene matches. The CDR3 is CASSLSLAGAVQDEQYF. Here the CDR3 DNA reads TGTGCCAGCAGTTTATCGCTAGCGGGAGCGGTCCAGGACGAGCAGTACTTC.

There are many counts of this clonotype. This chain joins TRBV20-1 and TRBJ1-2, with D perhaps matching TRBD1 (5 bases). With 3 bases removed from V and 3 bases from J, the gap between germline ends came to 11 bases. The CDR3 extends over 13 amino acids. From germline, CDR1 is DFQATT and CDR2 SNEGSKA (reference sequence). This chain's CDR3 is CSASPGRDYGYTF. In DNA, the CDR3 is TGCAGTGCTAGTCCTGGCAGGGACTATGGCTACACCTTC.

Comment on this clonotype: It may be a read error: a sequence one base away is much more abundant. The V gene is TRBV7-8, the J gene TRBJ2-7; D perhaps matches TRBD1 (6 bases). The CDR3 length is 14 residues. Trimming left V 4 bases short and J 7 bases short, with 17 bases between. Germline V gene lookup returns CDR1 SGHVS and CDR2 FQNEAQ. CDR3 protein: CASSSSLGHQEQYF. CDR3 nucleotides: TGTGCCAGCAGCTCCTCATTGGGACACCAAGAGCAGTACTTC.

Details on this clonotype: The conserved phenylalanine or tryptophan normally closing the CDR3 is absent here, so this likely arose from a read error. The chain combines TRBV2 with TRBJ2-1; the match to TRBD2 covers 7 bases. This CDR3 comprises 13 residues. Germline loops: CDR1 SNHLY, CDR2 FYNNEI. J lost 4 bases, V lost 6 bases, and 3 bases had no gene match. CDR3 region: CASRGTTYNEQFL. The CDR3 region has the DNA TGTGCCAGCAGGGGGACTACTTACAATGAGCAGTTCCTC.

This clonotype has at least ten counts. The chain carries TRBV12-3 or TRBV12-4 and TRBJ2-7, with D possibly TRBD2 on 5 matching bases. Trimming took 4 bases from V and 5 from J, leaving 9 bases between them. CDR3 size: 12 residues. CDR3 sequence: CASSYGENEQYF. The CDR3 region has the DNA TGTGCCAGCAGTTATGGGGAGAACGAGCAGTACTTC.

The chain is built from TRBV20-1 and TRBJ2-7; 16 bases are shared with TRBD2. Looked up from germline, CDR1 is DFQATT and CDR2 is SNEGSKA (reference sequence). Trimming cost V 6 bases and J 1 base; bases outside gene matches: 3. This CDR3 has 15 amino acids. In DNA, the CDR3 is TGCAGTGCCGGGGGACTAGCGGGAGGGTCCTACGAGCAGTACTTC. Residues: CSAGGLAGGSYEQYF.